What follows describes a single T cell receptor beta chain. No antigen is known for it. Primers included in the PCR were 60 Vbeta and 13 Jbeta primers. TCRdb keeps only in-frame clones here, not all; method: immunoSEQ multiplex PCR. The sample includes under 150,000 clones, 65% to 90% seen only once; the top ten take 0.95% to 1.5%. The data derive from a study of cytomegalovirus exposure and HLA in healthy donors. Study conclusions and caveats: Across all donors, roughly uniform sequencing depth was an assumption of the presence/absence analyses.

The CDR3 sequence is 13 residues long. The germline V gene encodes CDR1 GTSNPN and CDR2 SVGIG (reference sequence). V dropped 2 bases and J dropped 11 bases, with 18 bases sitting between them. This receptor was identified in a girl aged 2-9 years in good health and CMV-seronegative. This sequence joins TRBV30 and TRBJ1-2, with D perhaps TRBD1 (5 bases). Specimen: PBMCs. DNA for the CDR3: TGTGCCTGGAGTATAGTGGGCAGGAGGGGTTACACCTTC. This gives the protein CAWSIVGRRGYTF. Full variable domain (remainder filled in from reference TRBV30 and TRBJ1-2): SQTIHQWPATLVQPVGSPLSLECTVEGTSNPNLYWYRQAAGRGLQLLFYSVGIGQISSEVPQNLSASRPQDRQFILSSKKLLLSDSGFYLCAWSIVGRRGYTFGSGTRLTVV.